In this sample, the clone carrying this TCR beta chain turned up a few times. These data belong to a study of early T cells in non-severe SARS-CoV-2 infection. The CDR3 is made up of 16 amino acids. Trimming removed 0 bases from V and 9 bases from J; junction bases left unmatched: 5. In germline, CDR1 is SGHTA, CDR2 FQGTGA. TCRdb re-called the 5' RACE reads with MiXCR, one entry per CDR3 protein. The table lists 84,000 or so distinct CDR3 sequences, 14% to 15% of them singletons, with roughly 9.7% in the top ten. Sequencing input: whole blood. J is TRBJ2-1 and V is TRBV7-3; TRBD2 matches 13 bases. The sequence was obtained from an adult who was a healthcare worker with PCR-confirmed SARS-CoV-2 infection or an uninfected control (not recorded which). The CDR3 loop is CASSLTPGTSGTEQFF. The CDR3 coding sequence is TGTGCCAGCAGCTTAACCCCCGGGACTAGCGGGACTGAGCAGTTCTTC.